These 28 T cell receptor beta chains were all obtained from the same sample, sequenced in a study of memory CD4+ T cells and cytomegalovirus serostatus (dated by TCRdb to the late 2010s). A FACSAria II was used to sort memory CD4+ T cells, defined as single viable CD3+CD4+CD8-CD45RO+ cells. Library construction relied on the immunoSEQ multiplex PCR assay. This immuneACCESS table, as held by TCRdb, lists in-frame sequences with V and J called but not all clones. Of the missing ones, under half trace to an unresolved V gene in checked studies; the others have no known cause. The sample contains tens of thousands of clones, 82% of them found a single time. The ten largest clonotypes hold approximately 0.4% of the sample. The sequenced sample was memory CD4+ T cells from blood. These receptors all stem from an adult in good health and CMV-seronegative.

The genes are TRBV6-6 and TRBJ2-1; TRBD2 might be the D (6 bases). The V gene lost 2 bases and the J gene lost 1 base, with 9 bases spanning the gap. Looked up from germline, CDR1 is MNHNY and CDR2 is SVGAGI (reference sequence). The CDR3 has 15 amino acids. CDR3 sequence reads: CASSYLGGSYNEQFF. The DNA for the CDR3 is TGTGCCAGCAGTTACCTGGGGGGTTCCTACAATGAGCAGTTCTTC.

This clone was seen a single time. The chain joins TRBV5-5 to TRBJ1-3; D gene uncertain. Germline lookup yields CDR1 SGHKS and CDR2 YYEKEE (reference sequence). V was cut by 6 bases and J by 3 bases, with 13 bases left in between. The CDR3 consists of 14 residues. In nucleotides, the CDR3 is TGTGCCAGCACTCCCGCAGGATTTGGAAACACCATATATTTT. Its translation is CASTPAGFGNTIYF. Full variable domain (outside the CDR3, taken from reference TRBV5-5 and TRBJ1-3): DAGVTQSPTHLIKTRGQQVTLRCSPISGHKSVSWYQQVLGQGPQFIFQYYEKEERGRGNFPDRFSARQFPNYSSELNVNALLLGDSALYLCASTPAGFGNTIYFGEGSWLTVV.

The chain employs TRBV5-1 and TRBJ2-7; 9 bases are shared with TRBD1. The germline gives CDR1 SGHRS, CDR2 YFSETQ. The CDR3 loop spans 14 amino acids. V lost 4 bases to trimming and J lost 6 bases; unmatched junction nucleotides: 8. The CDR3 is CASSAGQGSSEQYF. The CDR3 DNA is TGCGCCAGCAGCGCGGGACAGGGATCTTCCGAGCAGTACTTC.

The rearrangement joins TRBV7-2 to TRBJ2-3, with unresolved D. There are 12 residues in the CDR3. V dropped 8 bases and J dropped 6 bases, with 12 bases sitting between them. CDR1 is SGHTA and CDR2 is FQGNSA in the germline V gene. The CDR3 DNA is TGTGCCAGCTCCCCGGGCCGGGATACGCAGTATTTT. Its translation is CASSPGRDTQYF.

The rearrangement links TRBV7-9 to TRBJ2-7; D call uncertain. V was shortened by 7 bases and J by 4 bases, with 17 bases between the two germline ends. Germline assignment: CDR1 SEHNR and CDR2 FQNEAQ (reference sequence). The CDR3 extends over 14 amino acids. CDR3 protein: CASTVMGRPYEQYF. CDR3 coding DNA: TGTGCCAGCACCGTCATGGGCAGGCCGTACGAGCAGTACTTC.

This chain links TRBV7-9 with TRBJ1-5; 7 bases are shared with TRBD1. The V segment lost 4 bases and the J segment 6 bases; nucleotides outside the gene matches: 9. The CDR3 is 15 amino acids. Germline loops: CDR1 SEHNR, CDR2 FQNEAQ (reference sequence). CDR3 residues: CASSSGQDRVQPQHF. The CDR3 DNA is TGTGCCAGCAGCTCCGGACAGGATCGTGTTCAGCCCCAGCATTTT.

The V gene is TRBV5-6, the J gene TRBJ1-6; D remains unclear. The germline V gene has CDR1 SGHDT and CDR2 YYEEEE. Trimming removed 3 bases from V and 9 bases from J, with 13 bases in between. The CDR3 is 14 amino acids. This chain's CDR3 is CASSSHEAGSPLHF. In DNA form, the CDR3 reads TGTGCCAGCAGCTCTCACGAGGCCGGTTCACCCCTCCACTTT.

This chain links TRBV13 with TRBJ2-7; TRBD1 aligns across 7 bases. This CDR3 is built from 14 residues. Germline trimming cut 6 bases from V and 0 bases from J; bases unmatched to any gene: 5. The germline gives CDR1 PRHDT, CDR2 FYEKMQ (reference sequence). CDR3 DNA sequence: TGTGCCAGCAGTTACCGGGACAGCTCCTACGAGCAGTACTTC. Translating it yields CASSYRDSSYEQYF.

V usage is TRBV30 and J usage is TRBJ2-7, with TRBD1 identical over 8 bases. The CDR3 totals 14 residues. CDR1 and CDR2 from the germline V gene are GTSNPN and SVGIG (reference sequence). V lost 1 base and J lost 0; bases outside the gene matches: 2. CDR3 region: CAWSGQGHSYEQYF. In DNA, the CDR3 is TGTGCCTGGAGTGGACAGGGGCACTCCTACGAGCAGTACTTC.

This chain joins TRBV19 and TRBJ2-2, with 11 bases matching TRBD1. The V gene end was trimmed by 4 bases and the J gene end by 7 bases; junction bases not matched to a gene: 2. Germline V lookup: CDR1 LNHDA, CDR2 SQIVND (reference sequence). This CDR3 region has 14 residues. The CDR3 protein is CASSRDRGVGELFF. In DNA, the CDR3 is TGTGCCAGTAGTAGGGACAGGGGGGTCGGGGAGCTGTTTTTT.

The V gene is TRBV4-2, the J gene TRBJ1-2, with a weak D call TRBD1 (5 bases). Trimming stripped 3 bases from V and 8 bases from J, with 16 bases between. Per germline, CDR1 LGHNA and CDR2 YNFKEQ. The CDR3 consists of 14 residues. The CDR3 reads CASSHWGGVGGYTF. The CDR3 DNA is TGTGCCAGCAGCCACTGGGGGGGGGTCGGAGGCTACACCTTC.

The chain is built from TRBV9 and TRBJ1-4, with D maybe TRBD1 (6 bases). This CDR3 contains 15 residues. Germline V lookup: CDR1 SGDLS, CDR2 YYNGEE. Trimming removed 4 bases from V and 4 bases from J, with 14 bases in between. CDR3 amino acids: CASSPRRGGNEKLFF. The CDR3 DNA reads TGTGCCAGCAGCCCCCGCAGGGGAGGTAATGAAAAACTGTTTTTT. The full variable domain, with the rest looked up from reference TRBV9 and TRBJ1-4, is DSGVTQTPKHLITATGQRVTLRCSPRSGDLSVYWYQQSLDQGLQFLIQYYNGEERAKGNILERFSAQQFPDLHSELNLSSLELGDSALYFCASSPRRGGNEKLFFGSGTQLSVL.

The table lists this clone with a count of one. This chain links TRBV18 with TRBJ1-3; 8 bases line up with TRBD1. The trim removed 2 bases at V and 2 bases at J, leaving 5 bases unmatched. The CDR3 runs 16 residues. Germline V gene lookup returns CDR1 KGHSH and CDR2 LQKENI. Here the CDR3 reads CASSPAGQATGNTIYF. CDR3 nucleotide sequence: TGTGCCAGCTCACCAGCGGGACAGGCTACTGGAAACACCATATATTTT.

V gene TRBV18 combines with J gene TRBJ1-5; D gene unclear. V shed 2 bases and J shed 2 bases, with 7 bases lying between them. This CDR3 comprises 14 residues. Germline V gives CDR1 KGHSH, CDR2 LQKENI. The CDR3, as DNA: TGTGCCAGCTCACCATGGGAGGGCAATCAGCCCCAGCATTTT. This codes for CASSPWEGNQPQHF.

The chain couples TRBV29-1 to TRBJ2-7, with D maybe TRBD2 (5 bases). Germline CDR1 and CDR2: SQVTM and ANQGSEA. The CDR3 is made up of 16 amino acids. Trimming shortened V by 1 base and J by 0 bases, and 16 bases separated the two germline ends. The CDR3 DNA is TGCAGCGTTGAAGCCCCCGGACTGAAAGGCTCCTACGAGCAGTACTTC. Its protein product is CSVEAPGLKGSYEQYF.

The chain has TRBV2 and TRBJ2-4; 8 positions match TRBD1. This CDR3 region has 20 residues. The germline V gene has CDR1 SNHLY and CDR2 FYNNEI. With 3 bases clipped from V and 0 bases from J, the junction kept 16 bases outside the gene matches. The CDR3 bases are TGTGCCAGCAGTGAGGGAGGTGGACAGGGTAGGCCTATAGCCAAAAACATTCAGTACTTC. Translated: CASSEGGGQGRPIAKNIQYF.

The chain links TRBV7-8 to TRBJ1-1; 9 nucleotides align to TRBD1. CDR3 length: 16 amino acids. Germline-derived CDR1 and CDR2 are SGHVS and FQNEAQ. V lost 1 base to trimming and J lost 4 bases; unmatched junction nucleotides: 7. CDR3 DNA sequence: TGTGCCAGCAGCTTAGTGGACAGGGGCGAAGGCACTGAAGCTTTCTTT. It codes for CASSLVDRGEGTEAFF.

The rearrangement uses TRBV5-1 and TRBJ1-1; no clear D. Germline assignment: CDR1 SGHRS and CDR2 YFSETQ. The CDR3 covers 16 residues. V lost 0 bases and J 6 bases, leaving 18 bases between the germline ends. The CDR3 region has the DNA TGCGCCAGCAGCTTGGGGGCAGCCGTGGGCGGGGCTGAAGCTTTCTTT. Protein sequence: CASSLGAAVGGAEAFF.

The CDR3 DNA reads TGTGCCAGCAGCTTAGTCCGGGGACGGGGGCGAGATACGCAGTATTTT. This encodes CASSLVRGRGRDTQYF. The chain combines TRBV11-1 with TRBJ2-3; D tentatively reads TRBD1 or TRBD2 (6 bases each). The germline V and J ends were trimmed by 1 base and 5 bases, with 16 bases remaining between them. This CDR3 comprises 16 residues. CDR1 SGHAT and CDR2 FQDESV come from the germline V gene (reference sequence).

CDR3 sequence reads: CASSSTSMNTEAFF. In DNA, the CDR3 is TGTGCCAGCAGCTCGACAAGCATGAACACTGAAGCTTTCTTT. The chain couples TRBV5-4 to TRBJ1-1; no definite D call. Trimming shortened V by 3 bases and J by 0 bases, and 9 bases separated the two germline ends. Per the germline V gene, CDR1 is SGHNT and CDR2 is YYREEE (reference sequence). This CDR3 is built from 14 residues.

This clone was seen more than once but under ten times. This rearrangement joins TRBV29-1 to TRBJ1-1, with no clear D. Trimming took off 3 bases at V and 0 bases at J, with 8 bases between the two ends. The CDR3 spans 13 residues. CDR1 is SQVTM, CDR2 ANQGSEA, per germline. As DNA, the CDR3 is TGCAGCGTTGAGTACACTTTGAACACTGAAGCTTTCTTT. Protein sequence: CSVEYTLNTEAFF.

This clone came up once. The genes are TRBV6-6 and TRBJ2-2, with 10 bases lining up with TRBD1. V lost 0 bases, J lost 7 bases, and 5 bases stayed unmatched. This CDR3 has 16 residues. Germline assignment: CDR1 MNHNY and CDR2 SVGAGI (reference sequence). The CDR3 nucleotides are TGTGCCAGCAGTTACTCGGACAGGGGGAGGGGCGGGGAGCTGTTTTTT. This encodes CASSYSDRGRGGELFF.

The V gene is TRBV19, the J gene TRBJ2-3; 8 nucleotides line up with TRBD2. From germline, CDR1 is LNHDA and CDR2 SQIVND (reference sequence). The J segment lost 3 bases and the V segment lost 10 bases, leaving 15 bases of the junction unmatched. CDR3 length: 16 residues. Here the CDR3 reads CATKSRRGGRTDTQYF. CDR3 DNA sequence: TGTGCCACCAAATCCAGACGGGGGGGCCGGACAGATACGCAGTATTTT.

J is TRBJ2-1 and V is TRBV6-5; 13 nucleotides line up with TRBD2. The germline V gene encodes CDR1 MNHEY and CDR2 SVGAGI. The J segment lost 15 bases and the V segment lost 5 bases, leaving 13 bases of the junction unmatched. The CDR3 loop spans 15 amino acids. CDR3 in amino acids: CASSPETSGGIVTFF. The CDR3 DNA sequence: TGTGCCAGCAGTCCGGAGACTAGCGGGGGGATTGTAACGTTCTTC.

The chain carries TRBV5-4 and TRBJ2-5, with a weak D call TRBD1 (6 bases). Deletions cut 1 base from V and 5 bases from J, with 12 bases between. The germline CDR1 and CDR2 sequences are SGHNT and YYREEE (reference sequence). The CDR3 runs 14 residues. DNA for the CDR3: TGTGCCAGCAGCTTGACAGGGATCGGGGAGACCCAGTACTTC. Encoded protein: CASSLTGIGETQYF.

In its sample, this clone was seen a few times. This sequence joins TRBV6-5 and TRBJ1-1; D is uncertain. Per germline, CDR1 MNHEY and CDR2 SVGAGI. Deletions cut 5 bases from V and 0 bases from J, with 7 bases between. CDR3 length: 13 residues. The CDR3: CASSRKLNTEAFF. The CDR3 DNA reads as TGTGCCAGCAGTCGCAAGTTGAACACTGAAGCTTTCTTT.

The chain links TRBV7-2 to TRBJ1-1, with D possibly being TRBD1 (6 bases). Germline CDR1 and CDR2: SGHTA and FQGNSA. Trimming took 3 bases from V and 3 from J, leaving 11 bases between them. The CDR3 loop spans 14 amino acids. The CDR3 reads CASSLGRGYTEAFF. In DNA form, the CDR3 reads TGTGCCAGCAGCTTGGGCAGGGGATACACTGAAGCTTTCTTT. Full variable domain (missing parts from reference TRBV7-2 and TRBJ1-1): GAGVSQSPSNKVTEKGKDVELRCDPISGHTALYWYRQSLGQGLEFLIYFQGNSAPDKSGLPSDRFSAERTGGSVSTLTIQRTQQEDSAVYLCASSLGRGYTEAFFGQGTRLTVV.

The chain is built from TRBV19 and TRBJ1-2; D might be TRBD1 (5 bases). The CDR3 is 13 residues long. Germline V gene sequence: CDR1 LNHDA, CDR2 SQIVND (reference sequence). V was pared by 10 bases and J by 7 bases, with 19 bases between. In DNA form, the CDR3 reads TGTGCCACTTCCGGACATACGGGCACTGGCTACACCTTC. Protein: CATSGHTGTGYTF.